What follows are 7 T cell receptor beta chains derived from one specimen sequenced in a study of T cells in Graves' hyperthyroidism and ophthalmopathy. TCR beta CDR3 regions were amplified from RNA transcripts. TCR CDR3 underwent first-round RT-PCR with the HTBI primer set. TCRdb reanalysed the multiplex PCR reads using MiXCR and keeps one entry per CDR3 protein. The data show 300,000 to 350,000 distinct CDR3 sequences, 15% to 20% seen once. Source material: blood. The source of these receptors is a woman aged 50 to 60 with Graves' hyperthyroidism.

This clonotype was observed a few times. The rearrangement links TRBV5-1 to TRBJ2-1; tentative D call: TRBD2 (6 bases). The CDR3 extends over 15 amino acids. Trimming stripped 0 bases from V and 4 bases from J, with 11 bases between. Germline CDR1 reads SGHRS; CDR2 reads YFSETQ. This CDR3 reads CASSLGLERYNEQFF. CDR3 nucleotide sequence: TGCGCCAGCAGCTTGGGACTAGAGAGGTACAATGAGCAGTTCTTC.

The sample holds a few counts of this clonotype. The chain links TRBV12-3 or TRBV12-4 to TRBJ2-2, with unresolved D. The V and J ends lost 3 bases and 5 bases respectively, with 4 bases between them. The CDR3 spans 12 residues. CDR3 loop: CASSLMTGELFF. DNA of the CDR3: TGTGCCAGCAGTTTGATGACCGGGGAGCTGTTTTTT.

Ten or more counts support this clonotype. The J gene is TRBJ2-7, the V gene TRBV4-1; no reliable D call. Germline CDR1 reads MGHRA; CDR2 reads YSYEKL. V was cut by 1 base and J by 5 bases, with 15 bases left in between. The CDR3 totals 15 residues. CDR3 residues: CASSQVVGLSNEQYF. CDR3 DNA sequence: TGCGCCAGCAGCCAAGTAGTAGGCTTAAGCAACGAGCAGTACTTC.

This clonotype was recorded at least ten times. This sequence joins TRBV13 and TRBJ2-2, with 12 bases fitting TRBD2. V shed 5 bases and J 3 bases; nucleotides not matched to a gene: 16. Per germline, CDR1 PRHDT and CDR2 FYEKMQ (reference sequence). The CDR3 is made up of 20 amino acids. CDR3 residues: CASSTRLLAGGPKDTGELFF. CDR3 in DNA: TGTGCCAGCAGCACCAGACTTCTAGCGGGGGGGCCGAAGGACACCGGGGAGCTGTTTTTT.

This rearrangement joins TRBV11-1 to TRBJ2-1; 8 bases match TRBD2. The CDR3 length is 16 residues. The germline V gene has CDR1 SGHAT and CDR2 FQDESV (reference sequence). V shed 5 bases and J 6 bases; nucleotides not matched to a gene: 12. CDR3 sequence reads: CASSVTVGAGGNEQFF. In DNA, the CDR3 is TGTGCCAGCAGCGTTACAGTGGGGGCGGGGGGCAATGAGCAGTTCTTC.

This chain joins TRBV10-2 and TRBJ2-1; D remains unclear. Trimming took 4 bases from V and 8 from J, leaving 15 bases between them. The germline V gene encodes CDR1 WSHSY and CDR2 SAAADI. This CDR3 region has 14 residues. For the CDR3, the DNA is TGCGCCAGCAGTGGGGTGGGCCTCCGCCATGAGCAGTTCTTC. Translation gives CASSGVGLRHEQFF.

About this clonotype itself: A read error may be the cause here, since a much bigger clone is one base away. The CDR3 loop is CASSLEKTQYF. The CDR3 DNA follows: TGTGCCAGCAGCTTAGAGAAGACCCAGTACTTC. The chain combines TRBV7-8 with TRBJ2-5; D is undetermined. CDR1 SGHVS and CDR2 FQNEAQ come from the germline V gene. V lost 1 base, J lost 6 bases, and 3 bases lay in between. This CDR3 is built from 11 residues.